This T cell receptor beta chain emerged from a study of naive and memory T cell subsets. There are a few counts of this clonotype. Its antigen is as yet unknown. Four PCR rounds used nested alpha and beta constant region primers plus the SP2 primer. TCRdb itself ran the UMI-ligation and nested PCR reads through MiXCR, one entry per CDR3 protein. The sample lists some 14,000 distinct CDR3 sequences; about 5% were seen once. Study-level points and caveats: The RNA method is potentially sensitive to activation and differentiation changes. More TCRs at tuberculin sites were read as hypersensitivity T cell infiltration.

Regarding treatment: skin biopsy from PPD injection site in Mantoux-positive individual. An oligonucleotide containing a UMI was ligated to the 3' end of TCR cDNA. Biopsied sites were PPD injections in people with a positive Mantoux test. Cells were not sorted; total RNA input targeted roughly 1 to 1,100 ng. This receptor was identified in an adult in good health. Source: skin, taken from a tuberculin skin test site.

The CDR3 here is CSATPGQPNSPLHF. The CDR3 coding sequence is TGCAGTGCTACCCCGGGACAGCCAAATTCACCCCTCCACTTT. The V gene is TRBV20-1, the J gene TRBJ1-6; TRBD1 matches 7 bases. Germline assignment: CDR1 DFQATT and CDR2 SNEGSKA (reference sequence). Trimming at V came to 4 bases and at J to 7 bases, leaving 7 bases not matched to a gene. This CDR3 contains 14 residues.